These T cell receptor beta chains were read from a single sample in a study of regulatory and conventional T cells in RAG deficiency. Assay: immunoSEQ multiplex PCR; the TCRdb copy retains only in-frame clones and omits some. This sample has approximately 30,000 clones, with roughly 96% found just once. This sample was shared with a second study, whose subject was regulatory T cells.

Sequencing was carried out using CD25- CD4+ T cells sorted from blood. The receptors originated from a human donor in good health. Both conserved end residues are part of each CDR3. Fields, in order: D gene, V gene, J gene, clone size, CDR3 DNA, CDR3 protein. A D gene is named only where the DNA matches it firmly. A clone size is listed for some rows: how often the clone was seen (once, few, many), or a class if it is expanded.

.	TRBV9	TRBJ2-3	.	TGTGCCAGCAGCGTAGTTGCGGGGTCCGCAGATACGCAGTATTTT	CASSVVAGSADTQYF
TRBD1	TRBV5-1	TRBJ2-5	.	TGCGCCAGCAGCGCGGACAGGGGGGAGACCCAGTACTTC	CASSADRGETQYF
TRBD1	TRBV30	TRBJ2-4	.	TGTGCCTGGAGTGTACAGGGGGTCTACCGAAACATTCAGTACTTC	CAWSVQGVYRNIQYF
.	TRBV18	TRBJ1-6	.	TGTGCCAGCTCCCCAAGGAAGGACAACACTTCACCCCTCCACTTT	CASSPRKDNTSPLHF
TRBD2	TRBV18	TRBJ2-1	.	TGTGCCAGCTCACCAGGAAGCGGGGGGGCTCGTGAGCAGTTCTTC	CASSPGSGGAREQFF
TRBD1	TRBV7-2	TRBJ1-3	.	TGTGCCAGCAGCTCGGGACAGTCAAACACCATATATTTT	CASSSGQSNTIYF
.	TRBV5-4	TRBJ1-3	once	TGTGCCAGCAGCTTGCAGTACTCTGGAAACACCATATATTTT	CASSLQYSGNTIYF
TRBD2	TRBV19	TRBJ2-7	once	TGTGCCAGTAGTTCGCTTGGCACTAGCGGGGGCTACGAGCAGTACTTC	CASSSLGTSGGYEQYF
.	TRBV21-1	TRBJ2-3	.	TGTGCCAGCAGCAAATCCCCAGGGACAACTAGGGTATGCGATACGCAGTATTTT	CASSKSPGTTRVCDTQYF
.	TRBV7-9	TRBJ1-2	.	TGTGCCAGCAGCTTAGTGTTTTTAGCAGACCTCGCAACTAACTATGGCTACACCTTC	CASSLVFLADLATNYGYTF
.	TRBV4-2	TRBJ2-2	.	TGTGCCAGCAGCCGAGGGACGGGGACCGGGGGCGGGGAGCTGTTTTTT	CASSRGTGTGGGELFF
TRBD2	TRBV5-1	TRBJ2-1	.	TGCGCCAGCAGCGGGGGGGGCTCCTACAATGAGCAGTTCTTC	CASSGGGSYNEQFF
TRBD2	TRBV14	TRBJ2-1	.	TGTGCCAGCAGCCAAGCTTGGGCTAGCGGGGGGGCCCAGCAGTTCTTC	CASSQAWASGGAQQFF
.	TRBV6-1	TRBJ1-5	.	TGTGCCAGCAGTGCATCCGCGGGTAGGAGCAATCAGCCCCAGCATTTT	CASSASAGRSNQPQHF
TRBD2	TRBV7-9	TRBJ2-1	.	TGTGCCAGCAGCTTCGAGACTAGCGGGAGATCGGGGGTGAATGAGCAGTTCTTC	CASSFETSGRSGVNEQFF
.	TRBV5-1	TRBJ2-2	.	TGCGCCAGCAGCTGGGCTCAAGGAGGCACCGGGGAGCTGTTTTTT	CASSWAQGGTGELFF
TRBD1	TRBV19	TRBJ1-5	.	TGTGCCAGTAGTACAGACAGGGGAGGGGTACAGCCCCAGCATTTT	CASSTDRGGVQPQHF
.	TRBV19	TRBJ2-2	.	TGTGCCAGTAGTATGGGGCAGTCCACCGGGGAGCTGTTTTTT	CASSMGQSTGELFF
.	TRBV7-8	TRBJ1-2	.	TGTGCCAGCAGCCCCGGACTGATGTATGGCTACACCTTC	CASSPGLMYGYTF
.	TRBV18	TRBJ2-7	.	TGTGCCAGCTCAACGTCCCAGGGCGAGCAGTACTTC	CASSTSQGEQYF
.	TRBV19	TRBJ2-7	.	TGTGCCAGTAGTATAGCTGGGGACAAGCGCTACGAGCAGTACTTC	CASSIAGDKRYEQYF
.	TRBV6-1	TRBJ1-4	.	TGTGCCAGCAGTGAAGGGGGGGCTAATGAAAAACTGTTTTTT	CASSEGGANEKLFF
TRBD2	TRBV6-5	TRBJ2-3	.	TGTGCCAGCAGTTACGGCGGGAGGAGGGTCGATACGCAGTATTTT	CASSYGGRRVDTQYF
TRBD1	TRBV30	TRBJ2-3	.	TGTGCCTGGGGGACAGGAAGCACAGATACGCAGTATTTT	CAWGTGSTDTQYF
TRBD1	TRBV14	TRBJ1-2	.	TGTGCCAGCAGCACCCGACAGGGCCCCCTAAACTATGGCTACACCTTC	CASSTRQGPLNYGYTF
.	TRBV6-1	TRBJ1-1	.	TGTGCCAGCAGCGCTACCACTGAAGCTTTCTTT	CASSATTEAFF
.	TRBV2	TRBJ2-3	.	TGTGCCAGCACCGGCCGGCTCCTCGGGACAGATACGCAGTATTTT	CASTGRLLGTDTQYF
TRBD2	TRBV7-6	TRBJ2-3	.	TGTGCCAGCAGCTCAAATAGCGGGAGTCGGGCAGATACGCAGTATTTT	CASSSNSGSRADTQYF
TRBD1	TRBV5-4	TRBJ1-2	.	TGTGCCAGCAGCTTGGCGAGGGGGCTTGCTAACTATGGCTACACCTTC	CASSLARGLANYGYTF
.	TRBV5-1	TRBJ1-2	.	TGCGCCAGCAGCTTGGCCAGCGGCGAGGATGGCTACACCTTC	CASSLASGEDGYTF
.	TRBV15	TRBJ1-5	once	TGTGCCACCAGCAGAGGGGGGGGCAATCAGCCCCAGCATTTT	CATSRGGGNQPQHF
TRBD2	TRBV28	TRBJ2-1	few	TGTGCCAGCAGTTTAAGGGGACTAGCGGGAGGAGACAATGAGCAGTTCTTC	CASSLRGLAGGDNEQFF
.	TRBV29-1	TRBJ2-1	.	TGCAGCGCCGAGAGGGACTCCAATGAGCAGTTCTTC	CSAERDSNEQFF
TRBD1	TRBV6-5	TRBJ2-7	.	TGTGCCAGCAGCCTGGACAGGGGAACGAGTGAGCAGTACTTC	CASSLDRGTSEQYF
.	TRBV10-1	TRBJ1-1	.	TGCGCCAGCAGCCGTTACCTAGAGGGAACTGAAGCTTTCTTT	CASSRYLEGTEAFF
TRBD1	TRBV29-1	TRBJ1-5	.	TGCAGTGTGACAGGGGGCCTCGGTCAGCCCCAGCATTTT	CSVTGGLGQPQHF
TRBD2	TRBV6-1	TRBJ2-3	.	TGTGCCAGCACCCTCGGGGGGGCTGGGACAGATACGCAGTATTTT	CASTLGGAGTDTQYF
.	TRBV30	TRBJ1-6	few	TGTGCCTGGAGCGCAAACGGTATTAATTCACCCCTCCACTTT	CAWSANGINSPLHF
.	TRBV19	TRBJ1-1	.	TGTGCCAGTATTCGGAACTATGAAGCTTTCTTT	CASIRNYEAFF
TRBD1	TRBV5-1	TRBJ1-5	once	TGCGCCAGCACAGAGACAGGGGGCGGTCAGCCCCAGCATTTT	CASTETGGGQPQHF
TRBD2	TRBV5-1	TRBJ2-1	.	TGCGCCAGCAGCTTGGGGACTAGCGGGCATGAGCAGTTCTTC	CASSLGTSGHEQFF
.	TRBV5-6	TRBJ1-1	.	TGTGCCAGCAGCTTTTCCCGGTACGACACTGAAGCTTTCTTT	CASSFSRYDTEAFF
TRBD1	TRBV5-6	TRBJ2-1	.	TGTGCCAGCAGCCCCATGGGACAGACAACCTACAATGAGCAGTTCTTC	CASSPMGQTTYNEQFF
.	TRBV2	TRBJ1-5	once	TGTGCCAGCAGTGAGCGGGGGATACTTAGCAATCAGCCCCAGCATTTT	CASSERGILSNQPQHF
.	TRBV5-1	TRBJ2-5	once	TGCGCCAGCAGCTTGGGCCGGTCCCAAGAGACCCAGTACTTC	CASSLGRSQETQYF
.	TRBV4-1	TRBJ1-3	.	TGCGCCAGCAGCCCATCCGGGGGGAGCTCTGGAAACACCATATATTTT	CASSPSGGSSGNTIYF